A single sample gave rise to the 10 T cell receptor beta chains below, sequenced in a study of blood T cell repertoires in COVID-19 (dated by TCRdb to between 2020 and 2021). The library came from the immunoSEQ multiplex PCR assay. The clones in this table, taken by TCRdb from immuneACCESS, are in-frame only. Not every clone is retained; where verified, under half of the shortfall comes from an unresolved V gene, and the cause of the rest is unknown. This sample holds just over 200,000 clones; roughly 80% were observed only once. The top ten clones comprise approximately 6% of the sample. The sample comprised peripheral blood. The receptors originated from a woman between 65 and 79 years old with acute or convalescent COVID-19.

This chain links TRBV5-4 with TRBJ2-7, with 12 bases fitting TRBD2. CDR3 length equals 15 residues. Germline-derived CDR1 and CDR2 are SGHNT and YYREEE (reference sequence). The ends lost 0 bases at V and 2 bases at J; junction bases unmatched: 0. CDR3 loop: CASSLGLAGAYEQYF. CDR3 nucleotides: TGTGCCAGCAGCTTGGGACTAGCGGGAGCCTACGAGCAGTACTTC.

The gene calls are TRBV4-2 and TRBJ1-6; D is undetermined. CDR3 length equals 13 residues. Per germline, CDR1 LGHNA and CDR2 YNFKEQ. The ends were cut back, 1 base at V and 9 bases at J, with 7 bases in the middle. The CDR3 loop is CASSQGETSPLHF. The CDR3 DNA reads TGTGCCAGCAGCCAAGGGGAGACTTCACCCCTCCACTTT.

CDR3 coding DNA: TGTGCCAGCAGCCCCTCCCGACTAGCGGGGCCTACCGGGGAGCTGTTTTTT. Protein: CASSPSRLAGPTGELFF. This chain links TRBV4-2 with TRBJ2-2; 11 bases are a match to TRBD2. The J segment lost 5 bases and the V segment lost 4 bases, leaving 9 bases of the junction unmatched. The germline CDR1 and CDR2 sequences are LGHNA and YNFKEQ. CDR3 size: 17 residues.

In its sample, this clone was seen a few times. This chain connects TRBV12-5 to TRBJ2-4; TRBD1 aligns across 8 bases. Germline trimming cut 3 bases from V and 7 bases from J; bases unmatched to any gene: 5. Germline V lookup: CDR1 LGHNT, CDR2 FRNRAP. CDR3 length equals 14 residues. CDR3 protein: CASGFTGTGNIQYF. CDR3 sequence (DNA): TGTGCTAGTGGTTTTACAGGGACAGGCAACATTCAGTACTTC. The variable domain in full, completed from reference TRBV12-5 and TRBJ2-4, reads DARVTQTPRHKVTEMGQEVTMRCQPILGHNTVFWYRQTMMQGLELLAYFRNRAPLDDSGMPKDRFSAEMPDATLATLKIQPSEPRDSAVYFCASGFTGTGNIQYFGAGTRLSVL.

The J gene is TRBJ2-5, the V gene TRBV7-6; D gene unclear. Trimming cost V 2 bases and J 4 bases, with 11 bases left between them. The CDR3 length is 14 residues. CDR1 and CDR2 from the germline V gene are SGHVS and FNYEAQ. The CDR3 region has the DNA TGTGCCAGCAGCTTAACAGCAAACCTAGAGACCCAGTACTTC. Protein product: CASSLTANLETQYF. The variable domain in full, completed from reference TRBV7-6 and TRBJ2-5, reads GAGVSQSPRYKVTKRGQDVALRCDPISGHVSLYWYRQALGQGPEFLTYFNYEAQQDKSGLPNDRFSAERPEGSISTLTIQRTEQRDSAMYRCASSLTANLETQYFGPGTRLLVL.

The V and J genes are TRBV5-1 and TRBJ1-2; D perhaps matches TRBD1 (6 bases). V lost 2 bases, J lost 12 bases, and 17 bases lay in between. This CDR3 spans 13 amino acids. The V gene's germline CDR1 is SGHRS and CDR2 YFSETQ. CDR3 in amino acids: CASSLAAGDGHTF. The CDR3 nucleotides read TGCGCCAGCAGCTTAGCGGCAGGGGACGGCCACACCTTC.

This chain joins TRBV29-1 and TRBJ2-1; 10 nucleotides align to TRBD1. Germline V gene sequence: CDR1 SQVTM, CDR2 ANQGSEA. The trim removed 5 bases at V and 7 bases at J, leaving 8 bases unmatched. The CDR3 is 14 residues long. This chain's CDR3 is CSVRRDRGANEQFF. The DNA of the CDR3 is TGCAGCGTTCGCCGGGACAGGGGAGCGAATGAGCAGTTCTTC.

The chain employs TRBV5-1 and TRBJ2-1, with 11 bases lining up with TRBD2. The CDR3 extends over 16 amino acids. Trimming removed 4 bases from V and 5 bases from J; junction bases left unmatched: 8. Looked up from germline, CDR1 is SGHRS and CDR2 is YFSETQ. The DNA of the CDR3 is TGCGCCAGCAGCGCCAACGTAGCGGGAGGGCACAATGAGCAGTTCTTC. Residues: CASSANVAGGHNEQFF.

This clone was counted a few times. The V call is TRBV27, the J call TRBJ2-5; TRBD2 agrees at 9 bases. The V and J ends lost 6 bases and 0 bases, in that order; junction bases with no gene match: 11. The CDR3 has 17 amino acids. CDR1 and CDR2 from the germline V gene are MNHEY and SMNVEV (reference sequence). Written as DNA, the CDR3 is TGTGCCAGCAGCACCCTGACTAGCGGTGGGTACCAAGAGACCCAGTACTTC. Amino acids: CASSTLTSGGYQETQYF.

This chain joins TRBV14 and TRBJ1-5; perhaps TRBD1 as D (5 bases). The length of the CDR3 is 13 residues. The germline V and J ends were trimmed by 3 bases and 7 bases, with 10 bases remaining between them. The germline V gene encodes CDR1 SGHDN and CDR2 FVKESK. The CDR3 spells CASSQGPYQPQHF. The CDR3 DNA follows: TGTGCCAGCAGCCAGGGGCCGTACCAGCCCCAGCATTTT. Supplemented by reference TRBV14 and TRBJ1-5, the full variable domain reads EAGVTQFPSHSVIEKGQTVTLRCDPISGHDNLYWYRRVMGKEIKFLLHFVKESKQDESGMPNNRFLAERTGGTYSTLKVQPAELEDSGVYFCASSQGPYQPQHFGDGTRLSIL.